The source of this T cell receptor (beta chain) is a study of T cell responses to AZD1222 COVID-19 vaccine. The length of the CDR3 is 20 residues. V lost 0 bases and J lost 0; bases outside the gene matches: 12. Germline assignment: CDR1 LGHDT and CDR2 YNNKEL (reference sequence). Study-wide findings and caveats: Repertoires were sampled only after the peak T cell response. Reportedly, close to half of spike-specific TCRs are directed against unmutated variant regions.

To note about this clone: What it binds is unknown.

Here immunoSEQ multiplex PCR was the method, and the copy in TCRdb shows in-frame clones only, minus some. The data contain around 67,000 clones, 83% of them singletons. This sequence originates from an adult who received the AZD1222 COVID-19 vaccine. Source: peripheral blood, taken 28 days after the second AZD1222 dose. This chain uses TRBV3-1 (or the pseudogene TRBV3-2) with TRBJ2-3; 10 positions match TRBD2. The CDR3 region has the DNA TGTGCCAGCAGCCAAGATCCCCCAGCGGGGGGGTGGGGTAGCACAGATACGCAGTATTTT. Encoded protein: CASSQDPPAGGWGSTDTQYF.